This T cell receptor (beta chain) was found in a study of identical twins. Whole-study findings and limits: Out-of-frame TCR alpha sharing in monozygotic twins exceeded recombination model predictions. The more abundant beta clonotypes in cord blood had fewer insertions, and memory repertoires did not show this.

Using its own MiXCR run on the 5' RACE reads, TCRdb lists one record per CDR3 protein. Of hundreds of thousands of distinct CDR3 sequences in the sample, under 9% were seen once. The CDR3 is made up of 15 amino acids. Trimming shortened V by 5 bases and J by 5 bases, and 18 bases separated the two germline ends. Germline CDR1 reads LNHNV; CDR2 reads YYDKDF (reference sequence). This clonotype was counted ten times or more. What it binds is unknown. This same sample was also part of a study on yellow fever vaccine responses in identical twins.

The chain links TRBV15 to TRBJ1-2, with D uncertain. The sequenced sample was PBMCs. This clonotype originated in a woman between 18 and 30 years old in good health. CDR3 sequence reads: CATSVQTLTLYGYTF. The CDR3 bases are TGTGCCACCAGCGTGCAAACCTTAACCTTGTATGGCTACACCTTC.